The 24 T cell receptor beta chains below come from one sample, sequenced in a study of OX40 agonist ivuxolimab in advanced cancers. The method was immunoSEQ multiplex PCR; TCRdb's version includes in-frame clones alone and lacks a portion of them. This table holds approximately 68,000 clones, around 84% found once. Sample: CD4+ or CD8+ T cells sorted from blood, taken in a trial of the OX40 agonist ivuxolimab. Receptors originate from an adult with an advanced solid tumor such as melanoma, head and neck, liver or kidney cancer.

The gene calls are TRBV4-3 and TRBJ2-3, with TRBD2 identical over 8 bases. Per the germline V gene, CDR1 is LGHNA and CDR2 is YSLEER. The ends lost 0 bases at V and 5 bases at J; junction bases unmatched: 7. CDR3 length equals 16 residues. The CDR3, as DNA: TGCGCCAGCAGCCAAGAGCCAGCGGGAGCTAGAGATACGCAGTATTTT. Its translation is CASSQEPAGARDTQYF.

This clone appeared a few times. This chain links TRBV30 with TRBJ2-3; D remains unclear. The CDR3 sequence is 11 residues long. The V and J ends lost 2 bases and 8 bases respectively, with 8 bases between them. Germline assignment: CDR1 GTSNPN and CDR2 SVGIG (reference sequence). The CDR3 loop is CAWSTLGTQYF. CDR3 bases: TGTGCCTGGAGTACCCTAGGTACGCAGTATTTT.

At least ten counts were recorded for this clone. The V gene is TRBV20-1, the J gene TRBJ2-4; a possible D gene is TRBD1 (5 bases). Germline CDR1 reads DFQATT; CDR2 reads SNEGSKA (reference sequence). This CDR3 spans 11 amino acids. Trimming pared 5 bases from V and 8 bases from J, leaving 10 bases between. The CDR3 loop is CSARQGDIQYF. The DNA for the CDR3 is TGCAGTGCTCGCCAAGGGGACATTCAGTACTTC.

V and J are TRBV28 and TRBJ2-1, with 8 bases fitting TRBD1. Unmatched junction bases numbered 14, after V lost 3 bases and J lost 1 base. The CDR3 extends over 19 amino acids. The germline V gene has CDR1 MDHEN and CDR2 SYDVKM. This chain's CDR3 is CASSFSTWTGPHSYNEQFF. In nucleotides, the CDR3 is TGTGCCAGCAGTTTTTCTACCTGGACAGGGCCTCATTCCTACAATGAGCAGTTCTTC.

The chain links TRBV7-2 to TRBJ1-5, with D possibly TRBD1 on 5 matching bases. The CDR3 runs 15 residues. Germline V gene lookup returns CDR1 SGHTA and CDR2 FQGNSA. V gave up 6 bases and J gave up 2 bases, with 14 bases separating them. CDR3 DNA sequence: TGTGCCAGCAGTTTCTCGGGGGGGGGCAATCAGCCCCAGCATTTT. Translating it yields CASSFSGGGNQPQHF.

This chain connects TRBV30 to TRBJ1-2, with D possibly matching TRBD1 (5 bases). Germline-derived CDR1 and CDR2 are GTSNPN and SVGIG (reference sequence). The V and J ends lost 2 bases and 3 bases respectively, with 16 bases between them. The CDR3 is 15 residues long. The CDR3 sequence is CAWSWGGVKDYGYTF. The CDR3 bases are TGTGCCTGGAGTTGGGGGGGAGTCAAAGACTATGGCTACACCTTC.

V is TRBV2 and J is TRBJ2-3; D tentatively reads TRBD1 or TRBD2 (6 bases each). V lost 4 bases, J lost 6 bases, and 17 bases lay in between. The CDR3 is made up of 15 amino acids. The germline V gene encodes CDR1 SNHLY and CDR2 FYNNEI. The CDR3 DNA is TGTGCCAGCAGTGCGACAGGCAACCGGGGGGATACGCAGTATTTT. Translation gives CASSATGNRGDTQYF.

V usage is TRBV6-4 and J usage is TRBJ1-1; D is perhaps TRBD1 (6 bases). From germline, CDR1 is MRHNA and CDR2 SNTAGT. CDR3 size: 13 residues. The ends were cut back, 3 bases at V and 1 base at J, with 6 bases in the middle. DNA for the CDR3: TGTGCCAGCAGTGAACAGGGGAACACTGAAGCTTTCTTT. As protein: CASSEQGNTEAFF.

This rearrangement joins TRBV7-2 to TRBJ2-1; the match to TRBD2 covers 8 bases. Germline assignment: CDR1 SGHTA and CDR2 FQGNSA. The ends lost 3 bases at V and 9 bases at J; junction bases unmatched: 7. The CDR3 length is 14 residues. The CDR3 DNA reads TGTGCCAGCAGCTTTTCCGGGACTAGTTTTGAGCAGTTCTTC. It specifies CASSFSGTSFEQFF.

The chain recombines TRBV4-1 with TRBJ1-6; D unresolved. From germline, CDR1 is MGHRA and CDR2 YSYEKL. CDR3 size: 12 residues. V lost 2 bases to trimming and J lost 9 bases, with 5 bases between them. The CDR3 sequence: CASSQLGSPLHF. The CDR3 bases are TGCGCCAGCAGCCAATTAGGTTCACCCCTCCACTTT.

The gene calls are TRBV6-5 and TRBJ2-7; a weak D match, TRBD1 (6 bases). This CDR3 is built from 12 residues. V was trimmed by 6 bases and J by 6 bases, leaving 12 bases between them. CDR1 MNHEY and CDR2 SVGAGI come from the germline V gene. For the CDR3, the DNA is TGTGCCAGCAGGTCTACAGGGTTCGAGCAGTACTTC. This codes for CASRSTGFEQYF.

This chain uses TRBV7-9 with TRBJ2-1; TRBD2 agrees at 8 bases. Germline V gene sequence: CDR1 SEHNR, CDR2 FQNEAQ (reference sequence). After removal of 2 bases from V and 5 bases from J, the junction contained 2 bases not matched to a gene. The CDR3 length is 14 residues. The CDR3 region is CASSLSGGDNEQFF. The CDR3 DNA sequence: TGTGCCAGCAGCTTAAGCGGGGGAGACAATGAGCAGTTCTTC.

The genes are TRBV6-4 and TRBJ2-7; 12 nucleotides match TRBD2. There are 17 residues in the CDR3. Germline values: CDR1 MRHNA, CDR2 SNTAGT. Trimming cost V 10 bases and J 1 base; bases outside gene matches: 14. The CDR3 nucleotides read TGTGCCAACCCCCTAACTAGCGGGGGGTTGGTGTCCTACGAGCAGTACGTC. This gives the protein CANPLTSGGLVSYEQYV.

The chain employs TRBV15 and TRBJ2-5; unclear D gene. Germline CDR1 LNHNV, CDR2 YYDKDF (reference sequence). Trimming took 0 bases from V and 2 from J, leaving 4 bases between them. This CDR3 has 13 amino acids. The DNA for the CDR3 is TGTGCCACCAGCAGAGATCGGCAAGAGACCCAGTACTTC. Translating it yields CATSRDRQETQYF.

The CDR3 is CASSPGQGEYGYTF. CDR3 nucleotide sequence: TGTGCCAGCTCACCTGGACAGGGGGAATATGGCTACACCTTC. V usage is TRBV18 and J usage is TRBJ1-2; 10 nucleotides agree with TRBD1. Trimming cost V 3 bases and J 5 bases; bases outside gene matches: 3. The germline gives CDR1 KGHSH, CDR2 LQKENI. There are 14 residues in the CDR3.

The chain uses TRBV30 and TRBJ1-5; D uncertain. Trimming stripped 0 bases from V and 6 bases from J, with 9 bases between. This CDR3 comprises 13 residues. Germline lookup yields CDR1 GTSNPN and CDR2 SVGIG (reference sequence). CDR3 region: CAWSVRPGQPQHF. In DNA form, the CDR3 reads TGTGCCTGGAGTGTACGCCCCGGTCAGCCCCAGCATTTT.

The chain uses TRBV30 and TRBJ1-4; D is unclear. The CDR3 has 15 amino acids. CDR1 and CDR2 (germline): GTSNPN, SVGIG (reference sequence). The V end lost 1 base, the J end lost 0 bases, and 9 bases lay between the germline ends. The DNA for the CDR3 is TGTGCCTGGAGTGAACCGTGGGCAACTAATGAAAAACTGTTTTTT. Translated, it gives CAWSEPWATNEKLFF.

V is TRBV27 and J is TRBJ1-3; TRBD1 agrees at 8 bases. Germline lookup yields CDR1 MNHEY and CDR2 SMNVEV (reference sequence). CDR3 size: 13 residues. Trimming at V came to 5 bases and at J to 7 bases, leaving 4 bases not matched to a gene. CDR3 loop: CASSRTGRNTIYF. CDR3 DNA: TGTGCCAGCAGTCGGACAGGGAGGAACACCATATATTTT.

J is TRBJ1-1 and V is TRBV28; no definite D call. Germline V gene lookup returns CDR1 MDHEN and CDR2 SYDVKM. Trimming left V 5 bases short and J 8 bases short, with 15 bases between. This CDR3 has 13 amino acids. The CDR3, as DNA: TGTGCCAGCAGTGGGTTCCCGGGGTACGAAGCTTTCTTT. As protein: CASSGFPGYEAFF.

The chain carries TRBV20-1 and TRBJ1-2, with D possibly matching TRBD1 (5 bases). The length of the CDR3 is 11 residues. Between the trimmed V and J ends, which lost 3 bases and 4 bases, there was a span of 6 bases. Germline CDR1 reads DFQATT; CDR2 reads SNEGSKA (reference sequence). This CDR3 is CSARGGYGYTF. The CDR3 nucleotides are TGCAGTGCTAGGGGGGGCTATGGCTACACCTTC.

As regards this clone: Other DNA sequences from this sample encode an identical CDR3 as well. J is TRBJ2-5 and V is TRBV5-1; 8 bases are a match to TRBD2. Germline values: CDR1 SGHRS, CDR2 YFSETQ. The CDR3 is 15 residues long. The V segment lost 0 bases and the J segment 2 bases; nucleotides outside the gene matches: 3. The CDR3 reads CASSLGASGQETQYF. In DNA form, the CDR3 reads TGCGCCAGCAGCTTGGGCGCTAGCGGGCAAGAGACCCAGTACTTC. Full variable domain (missing parts from reference TRBV5-1 and TRBJ2-5): KAGVTQTPRYLIKTRGQQVTLSCSPISGHRSVSWYQQTPGQGLQFLFEYFSETQRNKGNFPGRFSGRQFSNSRSEMNVSTLELGDSALYLCASSLGASGQETQYFGPGTRLLVL.

This clone is a singleton in its sample. V is TRBV19 and J is TRBJ1-4; no clear D gene. This CDR3 has 11 residues. Germline V CDR1 and CDR2: LNHDA, SQIVND (reference sequence). The V gene lost 3 bases and the J gene lost 10 bases, with 6 bases spanning the gap. The CDR3 sequence is CASSMDRKLFF. CDR3 nucleotide sequence: TGTGCCAGTAGTATGGATCGAAAACTGTTTTTT.

The J gene is TRBJ1-2, the V gene TRBV7-8, with TRBD1 matching 9 bases. V gave up 5 bases and J gave up 8 bases; unmatched junction bases: 15. CDR3 length: 16 amino acids. Germline loops: CDR1 SGHVS, CDR2 FQNEAQ. DNA for the CDR3: TGTGCCAGCAGCCTATTTGACAGGGGGTCATCAAGCGGCTACACCTTC. Translating gives CASSLFDRGSSSGYTF.

The rearrangement joins TRBV18 to TRBJ1-1; perhaps TRBD1 as D (5 bases). Trimming pared 6 bases from V and 1 base from J, leaving 12 bases between. The CDR3 spans 14 residues. Germline V gene data show CDR1 as KGHSH and CDR2 as LQKENI. DNA for the CDR3: TGTGCCAGCTCGCGGTCGGGGCAGAACACTGAAGCTTTCTTT. Amino acid sequence: CASSRSGQNTEAFF.